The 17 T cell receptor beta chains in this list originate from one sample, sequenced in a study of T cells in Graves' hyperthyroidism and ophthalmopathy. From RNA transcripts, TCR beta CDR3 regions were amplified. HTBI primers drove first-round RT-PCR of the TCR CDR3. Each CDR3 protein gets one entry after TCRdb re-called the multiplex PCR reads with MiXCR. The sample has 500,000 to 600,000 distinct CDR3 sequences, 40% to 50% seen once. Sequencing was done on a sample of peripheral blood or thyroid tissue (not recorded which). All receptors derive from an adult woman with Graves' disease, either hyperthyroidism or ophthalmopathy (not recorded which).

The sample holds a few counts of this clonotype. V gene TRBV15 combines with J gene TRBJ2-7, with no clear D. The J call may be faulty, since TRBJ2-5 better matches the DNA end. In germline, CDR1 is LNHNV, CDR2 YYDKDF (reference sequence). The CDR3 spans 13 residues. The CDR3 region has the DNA TGTGCCACCAGCGCCATGGCCCAAGAGACCCAGTACTTC. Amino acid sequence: CATSAMAQETQYF.

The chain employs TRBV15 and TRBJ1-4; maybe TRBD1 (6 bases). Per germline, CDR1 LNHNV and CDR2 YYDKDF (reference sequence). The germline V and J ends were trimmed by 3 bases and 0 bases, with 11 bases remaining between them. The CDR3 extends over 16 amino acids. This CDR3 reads CATSSNRAATNEKLFF. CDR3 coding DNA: TGTGCCACCAGCAGTAACAGGGCGGCAACTAATGAAAAACTGTTTTTT. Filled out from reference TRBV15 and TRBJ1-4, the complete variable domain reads DAMVIQNPRYQVTQFGKPVTLSCSQTLNHNVMYWYQQKSSQAPKLLFHYYDKDFNNEADTPDNFQSRRPNTSFCFLDIRSPGLGDTAMYLCATSSNRAATNEKLFFGSGTQLSVL.

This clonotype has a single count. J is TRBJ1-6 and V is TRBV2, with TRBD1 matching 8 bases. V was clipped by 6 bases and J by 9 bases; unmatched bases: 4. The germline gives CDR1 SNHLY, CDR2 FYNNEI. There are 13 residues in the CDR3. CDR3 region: CASRADRVSPLHF. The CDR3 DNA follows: TGTGCCAGCAGAGCGGACAGGGTTTCACCCCTCCACTTT.

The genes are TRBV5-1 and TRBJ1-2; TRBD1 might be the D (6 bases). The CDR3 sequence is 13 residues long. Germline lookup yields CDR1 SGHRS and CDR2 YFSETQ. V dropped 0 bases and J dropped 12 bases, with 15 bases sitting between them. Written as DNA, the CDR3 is TGCGCCAGCAGCTTGGGGACAGTCTCTGGAAACACCTTC. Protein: CASSLGTVSGNTF.

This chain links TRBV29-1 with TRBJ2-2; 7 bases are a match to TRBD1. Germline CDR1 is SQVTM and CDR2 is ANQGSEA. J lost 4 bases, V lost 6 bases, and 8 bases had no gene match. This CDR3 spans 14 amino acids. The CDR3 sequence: CSVDTGVSTGELFF. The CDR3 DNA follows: TGCAGCGTAGATACAGGGGTGTCCACCGGGGAGCTGTTTTTT.

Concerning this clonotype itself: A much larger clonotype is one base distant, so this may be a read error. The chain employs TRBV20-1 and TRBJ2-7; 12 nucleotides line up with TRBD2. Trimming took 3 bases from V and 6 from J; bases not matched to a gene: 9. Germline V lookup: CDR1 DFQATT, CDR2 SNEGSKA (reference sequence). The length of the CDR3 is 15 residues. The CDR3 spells CSARNRLAGVGEQYF. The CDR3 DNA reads TGCAGTGCTAGGAATAGACTAGCGGGAGTGGGCGAGCAGTACTTC.

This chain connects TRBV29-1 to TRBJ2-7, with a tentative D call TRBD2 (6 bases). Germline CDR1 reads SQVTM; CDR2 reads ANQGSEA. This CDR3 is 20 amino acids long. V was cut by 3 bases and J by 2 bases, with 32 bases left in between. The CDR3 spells CSVDGDWVSWGEGKTYEQYF. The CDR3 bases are TGCAGCGTTGATGGGGACTGGGTCTCTTGGGGAGAGGGCAAGACCTACGAGCAGTACTTC.

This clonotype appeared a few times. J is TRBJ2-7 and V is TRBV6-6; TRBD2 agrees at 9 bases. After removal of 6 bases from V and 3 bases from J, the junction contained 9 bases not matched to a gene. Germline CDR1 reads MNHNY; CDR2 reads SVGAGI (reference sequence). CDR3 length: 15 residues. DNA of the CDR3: TGTGCCAGCAGCAACGGGGCGGGAGGGCTCTACGAGCAGTACTTC. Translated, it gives CASSNGAGGLYEQYF.

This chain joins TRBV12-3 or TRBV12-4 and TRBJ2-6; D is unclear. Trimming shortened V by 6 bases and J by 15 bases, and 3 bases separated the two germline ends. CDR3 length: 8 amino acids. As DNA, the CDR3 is TGTGCCAGCAGACGCCTGACTTTC. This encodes CASRRLTF.

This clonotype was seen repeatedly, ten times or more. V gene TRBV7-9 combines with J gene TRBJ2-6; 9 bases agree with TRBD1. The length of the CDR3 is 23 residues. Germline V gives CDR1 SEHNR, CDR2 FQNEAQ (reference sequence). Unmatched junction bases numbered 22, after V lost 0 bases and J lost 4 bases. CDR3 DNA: TGTGCCAGCAGCTTAGCGACCAGGGACAGGGTTCTCCCTCGACACGAGGGGGCCAACGTCCTGACTTTC. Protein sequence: CASSLATRDRVLPRHEGANVLTF.

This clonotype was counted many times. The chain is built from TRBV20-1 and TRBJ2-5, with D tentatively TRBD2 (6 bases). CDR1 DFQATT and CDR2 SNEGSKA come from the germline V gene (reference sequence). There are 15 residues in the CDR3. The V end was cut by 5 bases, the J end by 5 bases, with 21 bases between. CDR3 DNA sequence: TGCAGTGCTCAAACACTAGCCAGAACTATGGAGACCCAGTACTTC. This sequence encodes CSAQTLARTMETQYF.

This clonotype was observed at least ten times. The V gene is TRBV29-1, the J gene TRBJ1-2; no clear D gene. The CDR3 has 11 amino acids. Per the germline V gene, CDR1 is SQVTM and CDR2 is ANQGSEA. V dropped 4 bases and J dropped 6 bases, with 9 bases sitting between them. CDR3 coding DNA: TGCAGCGTTGTTGCCGGGAATGGCTACACCTTC. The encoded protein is CSVVAGNGYTF.

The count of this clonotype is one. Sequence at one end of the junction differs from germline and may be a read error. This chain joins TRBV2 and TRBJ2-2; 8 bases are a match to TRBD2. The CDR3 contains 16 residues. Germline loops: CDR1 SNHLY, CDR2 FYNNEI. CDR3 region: CASSARLATNTGELSF. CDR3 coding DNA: TGTGCCAGCAGTGCCCGACTAGCGACGAACACCGGGGAGCTTTCTTTT.

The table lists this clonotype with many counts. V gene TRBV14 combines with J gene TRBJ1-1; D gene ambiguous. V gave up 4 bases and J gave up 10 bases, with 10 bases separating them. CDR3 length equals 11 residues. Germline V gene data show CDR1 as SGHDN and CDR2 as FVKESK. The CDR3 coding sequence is TGTGCCAGCAGCCGTTCCCGTTTAGCTTTCTTT. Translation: CASSRSRLAFF.

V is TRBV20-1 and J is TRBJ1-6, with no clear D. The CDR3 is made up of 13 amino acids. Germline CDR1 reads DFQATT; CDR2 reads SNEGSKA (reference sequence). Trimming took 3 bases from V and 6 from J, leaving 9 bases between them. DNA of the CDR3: TGCAGTGCTAGTCTGCGGGGTAATTCACCCCTCCACTTT. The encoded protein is CSASLRGNSPLHF.

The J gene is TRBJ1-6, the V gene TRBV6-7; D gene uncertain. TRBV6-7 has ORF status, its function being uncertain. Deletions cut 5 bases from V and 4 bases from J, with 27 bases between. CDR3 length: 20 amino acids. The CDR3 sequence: CASSPTSPHGCWNYNSPLHF. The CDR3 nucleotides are TGTGCCAGCAGTCCTACTTCCCCACACGGGTGCTGGAATTATAATTCACCCCTCCACTTT.

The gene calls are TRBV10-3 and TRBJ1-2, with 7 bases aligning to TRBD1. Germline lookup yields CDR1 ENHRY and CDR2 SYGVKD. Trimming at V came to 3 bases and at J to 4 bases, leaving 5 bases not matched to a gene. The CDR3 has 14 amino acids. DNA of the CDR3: TGTGCCATCAGTGACCCGACAGGGCCCTATGGCTACACCTTC. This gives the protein CAISDPTGPYGYTF.